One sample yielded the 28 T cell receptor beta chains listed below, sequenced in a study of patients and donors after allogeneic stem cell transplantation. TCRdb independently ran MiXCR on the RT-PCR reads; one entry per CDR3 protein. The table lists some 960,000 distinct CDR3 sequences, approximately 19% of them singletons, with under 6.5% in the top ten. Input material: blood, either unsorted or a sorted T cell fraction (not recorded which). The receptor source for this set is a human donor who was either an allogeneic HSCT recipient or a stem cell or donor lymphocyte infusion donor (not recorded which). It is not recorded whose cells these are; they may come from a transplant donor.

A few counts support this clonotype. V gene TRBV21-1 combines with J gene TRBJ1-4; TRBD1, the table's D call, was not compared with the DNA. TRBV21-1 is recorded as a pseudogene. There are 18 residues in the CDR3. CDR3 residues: CASSIGTGRLRANEKLFF. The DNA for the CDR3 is TGTGCCAGCAGCATTGGGACAGGGAGGCTACGAGCTAATGAAAAACTGTTTTTT.

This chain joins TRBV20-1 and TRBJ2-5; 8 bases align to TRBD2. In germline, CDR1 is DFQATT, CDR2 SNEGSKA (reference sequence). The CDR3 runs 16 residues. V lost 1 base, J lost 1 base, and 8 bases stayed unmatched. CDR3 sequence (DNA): TGCAGTGCTAGAGGGGTAGCGGGAATCGGCCAAGAGACCCAGTACTTC. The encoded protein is CSARGVAGIGQETQYF.

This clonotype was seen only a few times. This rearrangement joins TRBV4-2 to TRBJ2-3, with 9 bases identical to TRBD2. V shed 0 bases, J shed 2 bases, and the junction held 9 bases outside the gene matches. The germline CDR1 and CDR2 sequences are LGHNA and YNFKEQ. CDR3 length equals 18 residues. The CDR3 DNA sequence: TGTGCCAGCAGCCAAGACTGGCCAGCGGGGGGTCTCACAGATACGCAGTATTTT. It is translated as CASSQDWPAGGLTDTQYF.

In DNA form, the CDR3 reads TGTGCCAGTAGTATAGCGGGAAGGAGACCACACAATGAGCAGTTCTTC. It is translated as CASSIAGRRPHNEQFF. The gene calls are TRBV19 and TRBJ2-1, with a possible D match to TRBD2 (5 bases). This CDR3 comprises 16 residues. Germline assignment: CDR1 LNHDA and CDR2 SQIVND (reference sequence). V was clipped by 1 base and J by 5 bases, with 15 bases between them.

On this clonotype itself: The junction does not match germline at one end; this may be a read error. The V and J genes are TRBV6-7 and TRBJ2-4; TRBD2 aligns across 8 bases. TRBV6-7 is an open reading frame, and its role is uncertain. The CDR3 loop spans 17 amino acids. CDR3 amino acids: CASSSPSGSRAKNIQCF. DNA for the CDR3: TGTGCCAGCAGTAGCCCCAGCGGGAGTCGGGCCAAAAACATTCAGTGCTTC.

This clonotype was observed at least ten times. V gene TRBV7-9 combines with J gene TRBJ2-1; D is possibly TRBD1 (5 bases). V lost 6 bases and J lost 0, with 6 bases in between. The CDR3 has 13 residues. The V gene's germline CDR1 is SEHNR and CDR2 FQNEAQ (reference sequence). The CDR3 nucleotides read TGTGCCAGCAGAGGGGACTCCTACAATGAGCAGTTCTTC. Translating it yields CASRGDSYNEQFF.

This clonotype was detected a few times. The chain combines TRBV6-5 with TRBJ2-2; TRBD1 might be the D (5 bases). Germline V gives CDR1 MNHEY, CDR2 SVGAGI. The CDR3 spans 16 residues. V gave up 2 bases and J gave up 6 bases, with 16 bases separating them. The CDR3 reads CASSYSIAGLSGELFF. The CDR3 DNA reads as TGTGCCAGCAGTTACAGTATCGCAGGGCTATCCGGGGAGCTGTTTTTT.

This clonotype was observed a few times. DNA for the CDR3: TGTGCCAGCAGCTCACCGGGGACCCCTGGAAACACCATATATTTT. Its protein is CASSSPGTPGNTIYF. V and J are TRBV7-9 and TRBJ1-3, with a tentative D call TRBD1 (5 bases). CDR3 size: 15 residues. V was clipped by 4 bases and J by 2 bases, with 12 bases between them. Per the germline V gene, CDR1 is SEHNR and CDR2 is FQNEAQ (reference sequence).

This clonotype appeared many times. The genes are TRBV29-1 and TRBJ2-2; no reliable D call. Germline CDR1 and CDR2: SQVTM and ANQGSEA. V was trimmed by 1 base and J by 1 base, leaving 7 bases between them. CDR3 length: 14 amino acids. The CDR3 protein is CSVEVSGNTGELFF. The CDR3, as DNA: TGCAGCGTTGAAGTCTCCGGGAACACCGGGGAGCTGTTTTTT.

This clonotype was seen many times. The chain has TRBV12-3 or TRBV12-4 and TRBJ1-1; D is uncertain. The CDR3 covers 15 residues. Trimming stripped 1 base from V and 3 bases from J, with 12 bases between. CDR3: CASSLVGGSDTEAFF. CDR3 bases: TGTGCCAGCAGTTTAGTCGGTGGATCTGACACTGAAGCTTTCTTT.

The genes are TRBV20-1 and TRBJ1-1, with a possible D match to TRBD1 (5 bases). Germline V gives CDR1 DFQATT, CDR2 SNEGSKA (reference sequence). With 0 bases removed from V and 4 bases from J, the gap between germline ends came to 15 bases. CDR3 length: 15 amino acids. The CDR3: CSARDLRGEGTEAFF. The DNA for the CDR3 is TGCAGTGCTAGAGATCTTCGGGGGGAAGGCACTGAAGCTTTCTTT.

CDR3 residues: CARTGGKGYNEQFF. The CDR3 DNA sequence: TGTGCCCGGACAGGGGGCAAAGGTTACAATGAGCAGTTCTTC. V usage is TRBV30 and J usage is TRBJ2-1, with 11 bases identical to TRBD1. V shed 8 bases, J shed 4 bases, and the junction held 7 bases outside the gene matches. CDR1 GTSNPN and CDR2 SVGIG come from the germline V gene (reference sequence). The CDR3 runs to 14 residues.

The CDR3 DNA reads as TGCAGTGCTAGGAGGTTGACGGGGACTAACTATGGCTACACCTTC. Its protein product is CSARRLTGTNYGYTF. This chain links TRBV20-1 with TRBJ1-2; unclear D gene. With 3 bases removed from V and 0 bases from J, the gap between germline ends came to 14 bases. Per germline, CDR1 DFQATT and CDR2 SNEGSKA (reference sequence). This CDR3 spans 15 amino acids.

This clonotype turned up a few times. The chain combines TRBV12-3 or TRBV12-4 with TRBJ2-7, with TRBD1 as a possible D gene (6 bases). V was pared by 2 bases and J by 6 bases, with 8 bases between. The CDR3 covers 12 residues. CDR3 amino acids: CASSLRDTEQYF. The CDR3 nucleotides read TGTGCCAGCAGTTTAAGGGACACCGAGCAGTACTTC.

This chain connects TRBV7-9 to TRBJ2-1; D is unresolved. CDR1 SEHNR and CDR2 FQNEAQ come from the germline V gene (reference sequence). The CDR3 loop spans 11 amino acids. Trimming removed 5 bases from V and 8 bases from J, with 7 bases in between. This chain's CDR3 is CASSRTDEQFF. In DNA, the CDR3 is TGTGCCAGCAGCCGCACGGATGAGCAGTTCTTC.

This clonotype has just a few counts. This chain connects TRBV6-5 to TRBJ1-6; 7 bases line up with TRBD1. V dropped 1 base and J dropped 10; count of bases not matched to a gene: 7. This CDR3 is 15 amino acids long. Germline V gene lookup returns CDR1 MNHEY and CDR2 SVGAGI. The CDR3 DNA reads TGTGCCAGCAGTTACTTGTCTACAGGGGACTCACCCCTCCACTTT. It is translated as CASSYLSTGDSPLHF.

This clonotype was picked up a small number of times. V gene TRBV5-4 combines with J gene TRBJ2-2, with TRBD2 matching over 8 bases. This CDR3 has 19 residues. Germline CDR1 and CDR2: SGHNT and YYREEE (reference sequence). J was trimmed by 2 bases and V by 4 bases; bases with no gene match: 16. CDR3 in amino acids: CASSVDPGRGGINTGELFF. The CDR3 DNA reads TGTGCCAGCAGCGTGGACCCCGGTCGCGGGGGGATTAACACCGGGGAGCTGTTTTTT.

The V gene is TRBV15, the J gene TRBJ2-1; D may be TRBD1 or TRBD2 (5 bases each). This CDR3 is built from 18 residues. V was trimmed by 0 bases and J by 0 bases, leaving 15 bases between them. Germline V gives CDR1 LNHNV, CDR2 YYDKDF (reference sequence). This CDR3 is CATSREDLHGASYNEQFF. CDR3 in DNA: TGTGCCACCAGCAGAGAGGACTTGCATGGGGCCTCCTACAATGAGCAGTTCTTC.

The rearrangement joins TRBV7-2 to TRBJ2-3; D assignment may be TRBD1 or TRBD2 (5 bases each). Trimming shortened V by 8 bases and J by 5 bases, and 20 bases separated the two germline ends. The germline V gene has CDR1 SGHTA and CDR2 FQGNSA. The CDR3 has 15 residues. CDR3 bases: TGTGCCAGCCTTTCTACCGGGACGATAGGAGATACGCAGTATTTT. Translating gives CASLSTGTIGDTQYF.

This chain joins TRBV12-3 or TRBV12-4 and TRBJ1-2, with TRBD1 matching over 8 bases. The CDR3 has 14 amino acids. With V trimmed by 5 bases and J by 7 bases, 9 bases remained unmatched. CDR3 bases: TGTGCCAGCAGTCTGGACAGGGTGATGGGTGGCTACACCTTC. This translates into CASSLDRVMGGYTF.

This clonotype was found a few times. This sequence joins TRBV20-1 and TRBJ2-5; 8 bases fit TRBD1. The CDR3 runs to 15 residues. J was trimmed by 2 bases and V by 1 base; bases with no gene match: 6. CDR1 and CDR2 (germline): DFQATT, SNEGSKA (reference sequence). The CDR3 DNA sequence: TGCAGTGCTAGAGTGCGGACAGGGAAACAAGAGACCCAGTACTTC. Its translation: CSARVRTGKQETQYF.

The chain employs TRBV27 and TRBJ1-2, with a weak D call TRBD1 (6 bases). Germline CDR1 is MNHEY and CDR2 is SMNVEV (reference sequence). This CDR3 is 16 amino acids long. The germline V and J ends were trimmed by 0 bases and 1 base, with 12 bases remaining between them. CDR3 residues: CASSLSDSLFNYGYTF. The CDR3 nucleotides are TGTGCCAGCAGTTTATCGGACAGTCTCTTTAACTATGGCTACACCTTC.

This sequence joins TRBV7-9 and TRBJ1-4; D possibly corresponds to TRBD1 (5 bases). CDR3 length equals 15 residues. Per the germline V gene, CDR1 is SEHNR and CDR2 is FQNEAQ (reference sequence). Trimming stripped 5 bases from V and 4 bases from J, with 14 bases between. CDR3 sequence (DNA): TGTGCCAGCAGCACGCCGGGACCGAATAATGAAAAACTGTTTTTT. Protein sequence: CASSTPGPNNEKLFF. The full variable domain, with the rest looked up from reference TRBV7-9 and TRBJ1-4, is DTGVSQNPRHKITKRGQNVTFRCDPISEHNRLYWYRQTLGQGPEFLTYFQNEAQLEKSRLLSDRFSAERPKGSFSTLEIQRTEQGDSAMYLCASSTPGPNNEKLFFGSGTQLSVL.

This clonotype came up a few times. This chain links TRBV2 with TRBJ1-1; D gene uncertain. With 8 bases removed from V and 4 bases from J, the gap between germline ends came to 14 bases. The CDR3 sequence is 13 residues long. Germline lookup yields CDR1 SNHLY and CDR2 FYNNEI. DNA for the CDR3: TGTGCCAGCTCTGACGAGCAGGCCACTGAAGCTTTCTTT. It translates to CASSDEQATEAFF.

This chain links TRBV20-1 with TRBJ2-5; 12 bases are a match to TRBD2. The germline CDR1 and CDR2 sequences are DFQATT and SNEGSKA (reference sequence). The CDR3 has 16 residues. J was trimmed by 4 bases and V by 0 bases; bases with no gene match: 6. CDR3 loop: CSARDLLAGGLETQYF. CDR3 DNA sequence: TGCAGTGCTAGAGATCTGCTAGCGGGGGGGCTAGAGACCCAGTACTTC.

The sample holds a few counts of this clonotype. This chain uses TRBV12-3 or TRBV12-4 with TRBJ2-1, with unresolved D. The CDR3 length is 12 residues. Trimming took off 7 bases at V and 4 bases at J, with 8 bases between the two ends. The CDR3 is CASNVEYNEQFF. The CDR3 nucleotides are TGTGCCAGCAATGTCGAGTACAATGAGCAGTTCTTC.

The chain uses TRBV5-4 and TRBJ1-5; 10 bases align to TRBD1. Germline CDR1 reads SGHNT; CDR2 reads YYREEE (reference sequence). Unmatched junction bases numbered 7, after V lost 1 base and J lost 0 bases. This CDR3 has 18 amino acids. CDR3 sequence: CASSLTGQGTHSNQPQHF. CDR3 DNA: TGTGCCAGCAGCTTGACGGGACAGGGGACTCATAGCAATCAGCCCCAGCATTTT.

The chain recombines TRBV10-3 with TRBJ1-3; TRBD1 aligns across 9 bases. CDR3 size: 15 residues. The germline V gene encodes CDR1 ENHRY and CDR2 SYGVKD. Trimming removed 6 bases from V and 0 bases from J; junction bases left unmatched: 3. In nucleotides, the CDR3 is TGTGCCATCAGGGACAGGGGCTCCTCTGGAAACACCATATATTTT. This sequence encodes CAIRDRGSSGNTIYF.